Listed below are T cell receptor beta chains from one sample, sequenced in a study of OX40 agonist ivuxolimab in advanced cancers. The data were produced by immunoSEQ multiplex PCR, yet TCRdb's version contains in-frame clones alone and is incomplete. The table has under 55,000 clones, 80% to 95% seen once; the top ten hold almost 25%. Sequenced material: CD4+ or CD8+ T cells sorted from blood, taken in a trial of the OX40 agonist ivuxolimab. These receptor sequences come from an adult with an advanced solid tumor such as melanoma, head and neck, liver or kidney cancer. Each CDR3 is given with its conserved first and last residue. D genes are given only for firm matches. A clone size is listed for some rows: how often the clone was seen (once, few, many), or a class if it is expanded.

>TRBJ2-1|.|.|TRBV11-2
CATAGGQSNEQFF
TGTGCCACCGCGGGTGGTCAGTCTAATGAGCAGTTCTTC
>TRBJ1-1|.|few|TRBV9
CASSVGGRGNTEAFF
TGTGCCAGCAGCGTTGGAGGGCGGGGGAACACTGAAGCTTTCTTT
>TRBJ2-7|.|.|TRBV28
CASSFGANTYEQYF
TGTGCCAGCAGTTTTGGAGCGAACACCTACGAGCAGTACTTC
>TRBJ2-1|.|.|TRBV7-9
CASSPARGRSYNEQFF
TGTGCCAGCAGCCCCGCCCGGGGCAGGAGCTACAATGAGCAGTTCTTC
>TRBJ2-4|.|few|TRBV27
CASSLGPTLNIQYF
TGTGCCAGCAGTTTGGGGCCGACGTTAAACATTCAGTACTTC
>TRBJ2-1|TRBD2|.|TRBV27
CASSWVAGDPRRNEQFF
TGTGCCAGCAGTTGGGTAGCGGGAGACCCCAGGCGCAATGAGCAGTTCTTC
>TRBJ1-1|TRBD1|.|TRBV5-4
CASSFEQGGQEFDTEAFF
TGTGCCAGCAGCTTCGAACAGGGGGGCCAGGAGTTCGACACTGAAGCTTTCTTT
>TRBJ2-1|TRBD1|.|TRBV6-5
CASTQTGGSDEQFF
TGTGCCAGCACCCAGACAGGGGGCTCGGATGAGCAGTTCTTC
>TRBJ1-5|TRBD1|.|TRBV10-1
CASSESGTDRNQPQHF
TGCGCCAGCAGTGAGTCCGGGACAGACCGCAATCAGCCCCAGCATTTT
>TRBJ1-4|.|.|TRBV7-9
CASSPTHGDREKLFF
TGTGCCAGCAGCCCAACTCATGGGGACCGGGAAAAACTGTTTTTT
>TRBJ2-7|TRBD1|.|TRBV19
CASRSRTGSSYEQYF
TGTGCCAGTAGGAGTCGGACAGGCAGCTCCTACGAGCAGTACTTC
>TRBJ2-7|.|.|TRBV7-9
CASSLVSEIYEQYF
TGTGCCAGCAGCTTAGTTTCCGAAATCTACGAGCAGTACTTC
>TRBJ2-1|TRBD2|.|TRBV27
CASSVSGDAYNEQFF
TGTGCCAGCAGTGTAAGCGGGGATGCCTACAATGAGCAGTTCTTC
>TRBJ1-5|TRBD1|.|TRBV19
CASSIDRGGNQPQHF
TGTGCCAGTAGTATCGACAGGGGCGGCAATCAGCCCCAGCATTTT
>TRBJ1-2|.|.|TRBV5-4
CASSFGSGAIYGYTF
TGTGCCAGCAGCTTTGGGTCAGGGGCTATCTATGGCTACACCTTC
>TRBJ1-1|.|.|TRBV14
CASSQGTVEAFF
TGTGCCAGCAGCCAAGGAACAGTTGAAGCTTTCTTT
>TRBJ1-4|TRBD1|.|TRBV7-6
CASSISRDRTEKLFF
TGTGCCAGCAGCATATCCCGGGACAGAACTGAAAAACTGTTTTTT
>TRBJ1-1|.|.|TRBV7-2
CASSSLQITEAFF
TGTGCCAGCAGCTCGCTACAGATCACTGAAGCTTTCTTT
>TRBJ2-7|.|.|TRBV28
CASSFRGGMVYEQYF
TGTGCCAGCAGTTTTCGAGGTGGAATGGTCTACGAGCAGTACTTC
>TRBJ2-7|.|.|TRBV7-2
CASSLVPGNTYEQYF
TGTGCCAGCAGCTTAGTCCCAGGGAATACCTACGAGCAGTACTTC
>TRBJ2-7|.|.|TRBV18
CASSPPYGAGEQYF
TGTGCCAGCTCACCACCGTACGGTGCAGGGGAGCAGTACTTC
>TRBJ2-7|.|.|TRBV28
CASSWRGTYEQYF
TGTGCCAGCAGTTGGAGGGGGACGTACGAGCAGTACTTC
>TRBJ2-5|.|.|TRBV27
CASSLWQDSRAQYF
TGTGCCAGCAGTTTATGGCAGGACTCCCGAGCCCAGTACTTC
>TRBJ1-1|.|.|TRBV19
CANTKTGHTEAFF
TGTGCCAATACGAAGACAGGACACACTGAAGCTTTCTTT
>TRBJ2-7|.|.|TRBV28
CASSLWGGGWNYEQYF
TGTGCCAGCAGTTTATGGGGGGGAGGTTGGAACTACGAGCAGTACTTC
>TRBJ2-7|TRBD2|.|TRBV6-5
CASSYAGGPYEQYF
TGTGCCAGCAGTTACGCGGGAGGGCCCTACGAGCAGTACTTC
>TRBJ1-2|.|once|TRBV27
CASSSTWTRNYGYTF
TGTGCCAGCAGTTCCACCTGGACAAGAAACTATGGCTACACCTTC
>TRBJ2-7|TRBD2|.|TRBV30
CAWSVGTSPVYEQYF
TGTGCCTGGAGTGTAGGGACTAGCCCTGTGTACGAGCAGTACTTC
>TRBJ1-4|TRBD1|.|TRBV19
CASSLTGGLEKLFF
TGTGCCAGTAGTCTAACAGGGGGCTTAGAAAAACTGTTTTTT
>TRBJ2-1|TRBD2|.|TRBV4-1
CASSRTSGLYNEQFF
TGCGCCAGCAGCCGGACTAGCGGGCTCTACAATGAGCAGTTCTTC
>TRBJ2-5|TRBD1|.|TRBV7-2
CASSSDRVVETQYF
TGTGCCAGCAGCTCCGACAGGGTCGTAGAGACCCAGTACTTC
>TRBJ2-7|.|.|TRBV6-5
CASRFRDWYGEQYF
TGTGCCAGCAGGTTCCGTGACTGGTATGGTGAGCAGTACTTC
>TRBJ2-7|TRBD1|.|TRBV4-3
CASSQDRVGYEQYF
TGCGCCAGCAGCCAGGACAGGGTAGGGTACGAGCAGTACTTC
>TRBJ2-7|TRBD1|.|TRBV11-2
CASSFGTALYEQYF
TGTGCCAGCAGCTTCGGGACAGCCTTATACGAGCAGTACTTC
>TRBJ1-2|.|.|TRBV7-9
CASSLAPGTPKVYGYTF
TGTGCCAGCAGCTTAGCCCCAGGGACCCCAAAAGTCTATGGCTACACCTTC
>TRBJ2-2|.|once|TRBV9
CASSPPRNTGELFF
TGTGCCAGCAGCCCGCCGAGGAACACCGGGGAGCTGTTTTTT
>TRBJ2-1|TRBD2|.|TRBV29-1
CSVAGLAGGPEQFF
TGCAGCGTTGCGGGACTAGCGGGAGGGCCCGAGCAGTTCTTC
>TRBJ2-7|.|.|TRBV27
CASSPGGSEQYF
TGTGCCAGCAGTCCAGGGGGGAGCGAGCAGTACTTC
>TRBJ2-7|.|few|TRBV2
CASSDEEQYF
TGTGCCAGCAGTGATGAAGAGCAGTACTTC
>TRBJ2-1|.|.|TRBV27
CASSPSPPGDYYHNEQFF
TGTGCCAGCAGCCCCTCCCCCCCCGGCGACTATTACCACAATGAGCAGTTCTTC
>TRBJ2-7|.|few|TRBV11-2
CASSLLRARTRSYEQYF
TGTGCCAGCAGCCTTCTTCGTGCGCGAACGAGATCCTACGAGCAGTACTTC
>TRBJ1-2|TRBD1|once|TRBV2
CANLDRANYGYTF
TGTGCCAATTTGGACAGGGCTAACTATGGCTACACCTTC
>TRBJ2-7|.|.|TRBV28
CASSSPQASYEQYF
TGTGCCAGCAGTTCCCCACAGGCGTCCTACGAGCAGTACTTC
>TRBJ2-7|TRBD1|.|TRBV15
CATSRERTGSYEQYF
TGTGCCACCAGCAGAGAGCGGACAGGGTCTTACGAGCAGTACTTC
>TRBJ2-3|TRBD2|.|TRBV18
CASSSKTGTSGTDTQYF
TGTGCCAGCTCATCAAAGACCGGGACTAGCGGCACAGATACGCAGTATTTT
>TRBJ2-1|.|.|TRBV10-3
CAISDPEGPGGDNEQFF
TGTGCCATCAGTGACCCAGAGGGACCAGGAGGGGACAATGAGCAGTTCTTC
>TRBJ2-5|.|once|TRBV11-2
CASSLTEETQYF
TGTGCCAGCAGCTTGACAGAAGAGACCCAGTACTTC
>TRBJ2-1|.|.|TRBV2
CASSLRAGTRYDNEQFF
TGTGCCAGCAGTCTAAGGGCCGGGACCCGTTATGACAATGAGCAGTTCTTC
>TRBJ2-4|.|few|TRBV2
CASSEERDGAKNIQYF
TGTGCCAGCAGTGAAGAGAGGGACGGAGCCAAAAACATTCAGTACTTC
>TRBJ1-1|TRBD1|.|TRBV4-1
CASSHRGQGETEAFF
TGCGCCAGCAGCCACCGCGGACAGGGGGAAACTGAAGCTTTCTTT
>TRBJ2-7|.|.|TRBV14
CASSHLTSVYEQYF
TGTGCCAGCAGCCACCTCACCTCTGTTTACGAGCAGTACTTC
>TRBJ1-4|.|.|TRBV9
CASSVGGYGEKLFF
TGTGCCAGCAGCGTAGGGGGGTATGGCGAAAAACTGTTTTTT
>TRBJ2-2|.|.|TRBV28
CASSPRNTGELFF
TGTGCCAGCAGTCCACGGAACACCGGGGAGCTGTTTTTT
>TRBJ2-1|.|.|TRBV4-3
CASSQDRAGRGINEQFF
TGCGCCAGCAGCCAAGATCGCGCGGGACGAGGCATCAATGAGCAGTTCTTC
>TRBJ1-4|TRBD1|.|TRBV5-6
CASSADRGEKLFF
TGTGCCAGCAGCGCTGACAGGGGTGAAAAACTGTTTTTT
>TRBJ1-1|.|.|TRBV5-6
CASSQWNTEAFF
TGTGCCAGCAGCCAGTGGAACACTGAAGCTTTCTTT
>TRBJ1-4|TRBD1|.|TRBV15
CATSFRGRNNEKLFF
TGTGCCACCAGCTTTAGGGGGCGGAATAATGAAAAACTGTTTTTT
>TRBJ2-1|.|once|TRBV4-3
CASSQTGDEQFF
TGCGCCAGCAGCCAGACGGGGGATGAGCAGTTCTTC
>TRBJ2-5|TRBD1|once|TRBV11-2
CASRRDSQETQYF
TGTGCCAGCAGGAGGGACAGCCAAGAGACCCAGTACTTC